This T cell receptor beta chain was recorded in a study of Graves' ophthalmopathy and Graves' hyperthyroidism. The CDR3 spans 15 residues. From germline, CDR1 is KGHDR and CDR2 SFDVKD. V lost 4 bases and J lost 0, with 9 bases in between. This clonotype was observed a handful of times. Hyperthyroidism was new, under 2 months, in patients aged 18 to 65. Amplifying from RNA transcripts, the study obtained TCR beta CDR3 regions. The workflow started with a first-round RT-PCR run with HTBI primers and then moved on to a second-round multiplex PCR. MiXCR was run by TCRdb on the multiplex PCR reads, yielding one entry per CDR3 protein. The table lists roughly 400,000 distinct CDR3 sequences, 17% of them singletons, with roughly 2.4% in the top ten.

Source material: peripheral blood. The TCR comes from an adult woman with stable Graves' hyperthyroidism. The chain couples TRBV24-1 to TRBJ1-5; TRBD1 might be the D (6 bases). The CDR3: CATSESGDSNQPQHF. DNA for the CDR3: TGTGCCACCAGTGAGTCAGGGGATAGCAATCAGCCCCAGCATTTT.